Here is one T cell receptor (beta chain) with its context. The sample originates from a study of blood T cell repertoires in COVID-19. Germline CDR1 reads SQVTM; CDR2 reads ANQGSEA. Trimming took off 7 bases at V and 7 bases at J, with 13 bases between the two ends. This CDR3 has 11 residues. Original handling: Scientists estimated how many nucleated cells there were by amplifying reference gene primers. Assay used: immunoSEQ multiplex PCR; TCRdb lists only in-frame clones, some missing. The V and J calls and clone size were taken over from that table, and D and trimming were inferred from the DNA. This sample has about 95,000 clones, with 84% found just once.

The TCR originated in a human donor in a cohort sampled during active COVID-19. Source material: peripheral blood. The chain employs TRBV29-1 and TRBJ2-5; possibly TRBD1 for D (6 bases). The CDR3 DNA follows: TGCAGCGGCCGGGACACCGGGACCCAGTACTTC. The encoded protein is CSGRDTGTQYF.